This T cell receptor (beta chain) was identified during a study of identical twins. Germline V gene sequence: CDR1 SGHRS, CDR2 YFSETQ. The V end was cut by 4 bases, the J end by 0 bases, with 10 bases between. The CDR3 extends over 15 amino acids. The study, taken as a whole, reports: While abundant cord blood beta clonotypes carried fewer insertions, memory repertoires showed no such pattern. Models predicted less out-of-frame TCR alpha sharing in monozygotic twins than was found. When twins shared out-of-frame alpha sequences, those sequences had excess low generation probability.

One entry per CDR3 protein, called by TCRdb with MiXCR from the 5' RACE reads. The repertoire holds about 890,000 distinct CDR3 sequences, with around 12% as singletons. This clonotype was detected only a few times. As yet, its antigen is unknown. These data were likewise used in another study, on yellow fever vaccine responses in identical twins.

The chain has TRBV5-1 and TRBJ2-2, with a weak D call TRBD1 (5 bases). This sequence was found in a woman between 18 and 29 years old in good health. The sample comprised PBMCs. The CDR3 DNA is TGCGCCAGCAGCCCGGACAACGCGAACACCGGGGAGCTGTTTTTT. It specifies CASSPDNANTGELFF.